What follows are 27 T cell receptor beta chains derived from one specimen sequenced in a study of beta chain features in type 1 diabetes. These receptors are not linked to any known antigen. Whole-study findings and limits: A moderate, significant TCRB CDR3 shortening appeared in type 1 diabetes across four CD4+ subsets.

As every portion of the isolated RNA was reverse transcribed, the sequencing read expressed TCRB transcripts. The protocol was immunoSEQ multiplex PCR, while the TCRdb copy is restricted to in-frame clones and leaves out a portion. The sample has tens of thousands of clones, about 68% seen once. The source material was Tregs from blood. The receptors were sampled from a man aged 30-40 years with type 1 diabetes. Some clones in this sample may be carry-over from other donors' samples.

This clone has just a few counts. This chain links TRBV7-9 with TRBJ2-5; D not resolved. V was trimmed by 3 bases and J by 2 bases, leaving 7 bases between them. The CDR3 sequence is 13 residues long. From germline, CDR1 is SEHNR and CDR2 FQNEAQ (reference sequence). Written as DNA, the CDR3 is TGTGCCAGCAGCTTTCGAGTACAAGAGACCCAGTACTTC. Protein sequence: CASSFRVQETQYF.

DNA of the CDR3: TGTGCCAGCAGCTTGGAGACAGGGATCGGTGAGCAGTTCTTC. This encodes CASSLETGIGEQFF. The V and J genes are TRBV7-2 and TRBJ2-1; 7 positions match TRBD1. There are 14 residues in the CDR3. From germline, CDR1 is SGHTA and CDR2 FQGNSA. V shed 3 bases, J shed 9 bases, and the junction held 8 bases outside the gene matches.

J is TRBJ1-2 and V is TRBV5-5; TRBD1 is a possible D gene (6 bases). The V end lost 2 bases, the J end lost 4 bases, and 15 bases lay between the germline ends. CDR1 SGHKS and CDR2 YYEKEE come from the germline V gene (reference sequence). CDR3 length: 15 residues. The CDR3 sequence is CASSLSPIGGYGYTF. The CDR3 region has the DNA TGTGCCAGCAGCTTATCCCCAATAGGGGGCTATGGCTACACCTTC. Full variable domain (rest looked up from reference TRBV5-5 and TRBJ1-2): DAGVTQSPTHLIKTRGQQVTLRCSPISGHKSVSWYQQVLGQGPQFIFQYYEKEERGRGNFPDRFSARQFPNYSSELNVNALLLGDSALYLCASSLSPIGGYGYTFGSGTRLTVV.

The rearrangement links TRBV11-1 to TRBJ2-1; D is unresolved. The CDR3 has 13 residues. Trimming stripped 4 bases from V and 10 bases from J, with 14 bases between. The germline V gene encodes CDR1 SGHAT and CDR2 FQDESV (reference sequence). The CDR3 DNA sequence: TGTGCCAGCAGCTCCTCACGTGGCTTCGAGCAGTTCTTC. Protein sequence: CASSSSRGFEQFF.

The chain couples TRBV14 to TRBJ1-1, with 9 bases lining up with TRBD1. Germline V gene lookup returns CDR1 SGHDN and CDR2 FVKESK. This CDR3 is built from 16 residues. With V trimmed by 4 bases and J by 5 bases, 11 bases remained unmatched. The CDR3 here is CASSPKQGAWWTEAFF. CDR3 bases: TGTGCCAGCAGCCCAAAACAGGGGGCCTGGTGGACTGAAGCTTTCTTT. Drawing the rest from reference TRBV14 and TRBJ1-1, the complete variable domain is EAGVTQFPSHSVIEKGQTVTLRCDPISGHDNLYWYRRVMGKEIKFLLHFVKESKQDESGMPNNRFLAERTGGTYSTLKVQPAELEDSGVYFCASSPKQGAWWTEAFFGQGTRLTVV.

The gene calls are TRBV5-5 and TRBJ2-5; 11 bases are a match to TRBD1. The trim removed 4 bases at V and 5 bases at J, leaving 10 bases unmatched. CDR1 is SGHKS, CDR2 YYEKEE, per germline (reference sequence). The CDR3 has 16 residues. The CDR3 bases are TGTGCCAGCAGCAGGGGGACAGGGGGGCGGTCGGAGACCCAGTACTTC. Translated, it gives CASSRGTGGRSETQYF.

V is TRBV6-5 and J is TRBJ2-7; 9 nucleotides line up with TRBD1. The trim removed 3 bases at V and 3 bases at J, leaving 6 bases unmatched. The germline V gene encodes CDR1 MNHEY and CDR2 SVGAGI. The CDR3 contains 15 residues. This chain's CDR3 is CASSYQTGGIYEQYF. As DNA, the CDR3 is TGTGCCAGCAGTTATCAAACAGGGGGCATCTACGAGCAGTACTTC.

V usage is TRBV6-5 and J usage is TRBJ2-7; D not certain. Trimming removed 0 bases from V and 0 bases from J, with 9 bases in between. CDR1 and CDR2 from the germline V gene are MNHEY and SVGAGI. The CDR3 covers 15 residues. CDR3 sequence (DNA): TGTGCCAGCAGTTACTCCCGGGTTAACTCCTACGAGCAGTACTTC. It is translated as CASSYSRVNSYEQYF.

The CDR3 region is CASSSGTSGTGELFF. As DNA, the CDR3 is TGTGCCAGCAGCTCCGGGACTAGCGGCACCGGGGAGCTGTTTTTT. The chain carries TRBV7-2 and TRBJ2-2; TRBD2 aligns across 11 bases. From germline, CDR1 is SGHTA and CDR2 FQGNSA. This CDR3 region has 15 residues. The ends lost 4 bases at V and 4 bases at J; junction bases unmatched: 2.

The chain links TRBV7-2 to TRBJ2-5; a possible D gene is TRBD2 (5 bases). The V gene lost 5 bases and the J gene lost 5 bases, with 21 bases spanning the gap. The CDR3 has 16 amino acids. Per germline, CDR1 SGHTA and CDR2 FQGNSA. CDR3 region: CASSLGGTRLRETQYF. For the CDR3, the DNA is TGTGCCAGCAGCCTAGGAGGAACGAGGTTAAGGGAGACCCAGTACTTC.

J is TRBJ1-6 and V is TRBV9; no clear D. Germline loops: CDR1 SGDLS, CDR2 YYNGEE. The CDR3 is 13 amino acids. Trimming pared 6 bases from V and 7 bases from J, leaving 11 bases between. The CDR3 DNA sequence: TGTGCCAGCACGCGGGATAGAAATTCACCCCTCCACTTT. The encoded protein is CASTRDRNSPLHF. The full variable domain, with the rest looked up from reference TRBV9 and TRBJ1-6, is DSGVTQTPKHLITATGQRVTLRCSPRSGDLSVYWYQQSLDQGLQFLIQYYNGEERAKGNILERFSAQQFPDLHSELNLSSLELGDSALYFCASTRDRNSPLHFGNGTRLTVT.

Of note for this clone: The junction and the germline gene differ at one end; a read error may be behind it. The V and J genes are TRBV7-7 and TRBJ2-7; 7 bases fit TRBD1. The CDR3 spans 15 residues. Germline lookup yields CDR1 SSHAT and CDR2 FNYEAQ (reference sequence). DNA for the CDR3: TGTGCTAGCAGCCCTGCATTCGGCAGGGGGTACGAGCAGTACTTC. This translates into CASSPAFGRGYEQYF.

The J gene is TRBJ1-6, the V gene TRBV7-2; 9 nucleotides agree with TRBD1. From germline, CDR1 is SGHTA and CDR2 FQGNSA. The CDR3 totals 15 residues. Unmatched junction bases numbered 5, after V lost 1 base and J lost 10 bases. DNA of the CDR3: TGTGCCAGCAGCTTAGAGGGACAGGGTTACTCACCCCTCCACTTT. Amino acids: CASSLEGQGYSPLHF. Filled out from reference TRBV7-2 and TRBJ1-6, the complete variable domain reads GAGVSQSPSNKVTEKGKDVELRCDPISGHTALYWYRQSLGQGLEFLIYFQGNSAPDKSGLPSDRFSAERTGGSVSTLTIQRTQQEDSAVYLCASSLEGQGYSPLHFGNGTRLTVT.

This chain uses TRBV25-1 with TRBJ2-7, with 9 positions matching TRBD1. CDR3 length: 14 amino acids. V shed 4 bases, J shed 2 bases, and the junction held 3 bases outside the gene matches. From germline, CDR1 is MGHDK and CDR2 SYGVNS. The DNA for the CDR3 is TGTGCCAGCAGTGCCCGGGACAGGGCCTACGAGCAGTACTTC. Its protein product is CASSARDRAYEQYF.

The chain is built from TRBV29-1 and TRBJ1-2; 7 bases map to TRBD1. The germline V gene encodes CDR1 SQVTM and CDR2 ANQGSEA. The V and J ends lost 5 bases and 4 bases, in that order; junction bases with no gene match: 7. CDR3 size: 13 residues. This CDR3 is CSVSGTEIYGYTF. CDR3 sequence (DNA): TGCAGCGTTTCCGGGACAGAGATCTATGGCTACACCTTC.

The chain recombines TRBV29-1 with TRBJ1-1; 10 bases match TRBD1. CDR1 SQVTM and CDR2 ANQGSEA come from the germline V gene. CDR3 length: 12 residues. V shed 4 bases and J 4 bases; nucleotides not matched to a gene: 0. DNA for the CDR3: TGCAGCGTTGGGACAGGGGGCACTGAAGCTTTCTTT. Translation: CSVGTGGTEAFF.

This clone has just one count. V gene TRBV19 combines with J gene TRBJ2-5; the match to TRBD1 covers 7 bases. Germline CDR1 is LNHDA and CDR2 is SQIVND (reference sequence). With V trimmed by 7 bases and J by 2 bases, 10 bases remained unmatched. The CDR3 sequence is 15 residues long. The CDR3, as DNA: TGTGCCAGTACCTCAAAGACAGGGAGACAAGAGACCCAGTACTTC. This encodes CASTSKTGRQETQYF. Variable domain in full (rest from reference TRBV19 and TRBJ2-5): DGGITQSPKYLFRKEGQNVTLSCEQNLNHDAMYWYRQDPGQGLRLIYYSQIVNDFQKGDIAEGYSVSREKKESFPLTVTSAQKNPTAFYLCASTSKTGRQETQYFGPGTRLLVL.

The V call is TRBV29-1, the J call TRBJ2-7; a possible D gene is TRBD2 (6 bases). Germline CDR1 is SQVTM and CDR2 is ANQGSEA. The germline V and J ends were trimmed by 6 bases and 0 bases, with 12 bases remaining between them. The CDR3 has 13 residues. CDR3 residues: CSVGGIFSYEQYF. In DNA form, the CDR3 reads TGCAGCGTGGGCGGGATTTTCTCCTACGAGCAGTACTTC.

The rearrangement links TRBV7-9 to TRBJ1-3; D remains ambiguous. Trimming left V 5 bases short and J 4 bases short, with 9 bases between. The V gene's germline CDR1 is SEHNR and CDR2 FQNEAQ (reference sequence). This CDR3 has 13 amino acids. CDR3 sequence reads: CASSPSSGNTIYF. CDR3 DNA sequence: TGTGCCAGCAGCCCTAGTTCCGGAAACACCATATATTTT.

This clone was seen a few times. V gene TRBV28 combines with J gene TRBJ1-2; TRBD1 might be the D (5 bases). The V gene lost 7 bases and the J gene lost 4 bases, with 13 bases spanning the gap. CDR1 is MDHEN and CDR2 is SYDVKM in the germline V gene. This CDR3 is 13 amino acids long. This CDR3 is CASNQGLSYGYTF. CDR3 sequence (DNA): TGTGCCAGCAATCAGGGTTTGAGCTATGGCTACACCTTC.

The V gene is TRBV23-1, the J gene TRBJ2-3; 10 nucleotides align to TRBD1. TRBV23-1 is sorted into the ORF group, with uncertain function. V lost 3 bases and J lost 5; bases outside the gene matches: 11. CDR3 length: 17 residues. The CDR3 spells CASSHPLDRGARDTQYF. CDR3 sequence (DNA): TGCGCCAGCAGTCACCCTTTGGACAGGGGGGCGAGAGATACGCAGTATTTT.

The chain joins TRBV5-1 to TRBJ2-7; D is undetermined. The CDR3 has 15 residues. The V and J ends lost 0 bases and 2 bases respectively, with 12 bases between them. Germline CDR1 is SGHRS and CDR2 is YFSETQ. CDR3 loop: CASSLEVRSPYEQYF. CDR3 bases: TGCGCCAGCAGCTTGGAGGTCAGGTCCCCCTACGAGCAGTACTTC.

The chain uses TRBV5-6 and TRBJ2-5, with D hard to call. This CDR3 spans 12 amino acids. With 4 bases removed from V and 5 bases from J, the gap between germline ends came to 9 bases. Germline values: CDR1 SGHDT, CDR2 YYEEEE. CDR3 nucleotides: TGTGCCAGCAGCCCGTACCGGGAGACCCAGTACTTC. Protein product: CASSPYRETQYF.

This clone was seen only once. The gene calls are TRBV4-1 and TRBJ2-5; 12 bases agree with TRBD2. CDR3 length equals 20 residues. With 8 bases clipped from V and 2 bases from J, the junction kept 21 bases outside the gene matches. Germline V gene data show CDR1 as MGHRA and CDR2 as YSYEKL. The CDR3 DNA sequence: TGCGCCAGCTCTCCAGTCCTACAGACTGGACTAGCGGGACCTCAAGAGACCCAGTACTTC. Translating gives CASSPVLQTGLAGPQETQYF.

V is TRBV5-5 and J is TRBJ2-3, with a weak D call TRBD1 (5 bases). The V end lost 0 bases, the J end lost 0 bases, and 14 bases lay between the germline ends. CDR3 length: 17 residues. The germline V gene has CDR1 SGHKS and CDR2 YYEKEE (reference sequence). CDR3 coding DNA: TGTGCCAGCAGCTTGGCCCGGACAACCTCTAGCACAGATACGCAGTATTTT. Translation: CASSLARTTSSTDTQYF.

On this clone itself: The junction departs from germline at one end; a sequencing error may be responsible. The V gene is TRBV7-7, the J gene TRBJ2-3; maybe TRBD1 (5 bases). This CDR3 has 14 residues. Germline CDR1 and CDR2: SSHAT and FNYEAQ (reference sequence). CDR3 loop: CASSRTGAEDTQYF. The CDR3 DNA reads TGTGCTAGCAGCCGAACAGGTGCGGAAGATACGCAGTATTTT.

CDR3 in amino acids: CASRSGTSGDNEQFF. The CDR3, as DNA: TGTGCCAGCAGATCGGGGACTAGCGGTGACAATGAGCAGTTCTTC. The chain is built from TRBV6-1 and TRBJ2-1; 11 nucleotides align to TRBD2. The trim removed 6 bases at V and 5 bases at J, leaving 6 bases unmatched. Germline V CDR1 and CDR2: MNHNS, SASEGT. There are 15 residues in the CDR3.